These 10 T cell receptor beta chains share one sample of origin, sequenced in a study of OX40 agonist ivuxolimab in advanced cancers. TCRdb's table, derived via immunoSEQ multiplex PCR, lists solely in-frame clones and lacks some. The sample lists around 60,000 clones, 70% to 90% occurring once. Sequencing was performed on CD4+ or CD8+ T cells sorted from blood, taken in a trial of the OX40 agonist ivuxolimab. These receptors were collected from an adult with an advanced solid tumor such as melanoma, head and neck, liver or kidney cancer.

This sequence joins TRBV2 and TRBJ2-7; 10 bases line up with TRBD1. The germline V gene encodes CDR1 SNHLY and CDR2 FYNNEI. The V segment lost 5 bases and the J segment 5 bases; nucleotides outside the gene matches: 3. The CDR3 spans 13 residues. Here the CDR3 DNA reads TGTGCCAGCAGTAGACAGGGGGCCCACGAGCAGTACTTC. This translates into CASSRQGAHEQYF.

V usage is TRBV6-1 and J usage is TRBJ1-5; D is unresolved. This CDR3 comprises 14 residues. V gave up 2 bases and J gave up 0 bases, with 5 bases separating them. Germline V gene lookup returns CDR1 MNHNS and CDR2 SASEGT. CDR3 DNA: TGTGCCAGCAGTGAACCAGATAGCAATCAGCCCCAGCATTTT. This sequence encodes CASSEPDSNQPQHF.

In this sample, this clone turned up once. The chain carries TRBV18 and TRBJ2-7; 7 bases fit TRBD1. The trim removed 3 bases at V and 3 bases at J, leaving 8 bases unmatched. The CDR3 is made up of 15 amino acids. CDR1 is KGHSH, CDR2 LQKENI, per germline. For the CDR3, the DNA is TGTGCCAGCTCACCTGAGACAGGGAACTTCTACGAGCAGTACTTC. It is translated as CASSPETGNFYEQYF.

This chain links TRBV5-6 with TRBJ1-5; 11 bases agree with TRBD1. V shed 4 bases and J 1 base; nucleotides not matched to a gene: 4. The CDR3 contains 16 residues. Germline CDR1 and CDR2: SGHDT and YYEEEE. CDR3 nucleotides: TGTGCCAGCAGCGCAGGGACAGGGGGAAGCAATCAGCCCCAGCATTTT. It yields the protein CASSAGTGGSNQPQHF.

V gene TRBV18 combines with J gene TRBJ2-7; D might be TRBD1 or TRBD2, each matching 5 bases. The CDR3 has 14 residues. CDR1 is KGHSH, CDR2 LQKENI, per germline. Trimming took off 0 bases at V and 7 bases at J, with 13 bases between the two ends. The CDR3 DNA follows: TGTGCCAGCTCACCACCGGGGGACCTCTGGGAGCAGTACTTC. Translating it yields CASSPPGDLWEQYF.

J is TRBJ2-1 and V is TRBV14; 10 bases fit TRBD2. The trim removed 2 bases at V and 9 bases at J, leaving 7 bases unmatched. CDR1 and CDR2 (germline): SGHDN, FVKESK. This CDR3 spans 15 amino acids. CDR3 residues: CASSQPGLASPEQFF. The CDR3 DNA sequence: TGTGCCAGCAGCCAACCGGGACTAGCGAGCCCTGAGCAGTTCTTC.

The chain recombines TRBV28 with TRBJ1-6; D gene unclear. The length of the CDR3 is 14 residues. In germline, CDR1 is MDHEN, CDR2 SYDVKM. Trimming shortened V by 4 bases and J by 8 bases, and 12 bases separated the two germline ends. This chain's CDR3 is CASSSRAPDSPLHF. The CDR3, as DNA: TGTGCCAGCAGTTCCCGGGCCCCGGATTCACCCCTCCACTTT.

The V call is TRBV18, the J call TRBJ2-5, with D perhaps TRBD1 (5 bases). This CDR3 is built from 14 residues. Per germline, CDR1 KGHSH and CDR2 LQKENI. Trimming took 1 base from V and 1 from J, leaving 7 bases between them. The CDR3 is CASSPRQGQETQYF. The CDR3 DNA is TGTGCCAGCTCACCACGGCAGGGCCAAGAGACCCAGTACTTC.

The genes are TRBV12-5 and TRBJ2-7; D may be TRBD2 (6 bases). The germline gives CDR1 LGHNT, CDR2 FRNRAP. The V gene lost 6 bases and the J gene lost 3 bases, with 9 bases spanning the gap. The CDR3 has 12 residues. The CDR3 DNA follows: TGTGCTAGTGGGAACGGGGGCTACGAGCAGTACTTC. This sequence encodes CASGNGGYEQYF.

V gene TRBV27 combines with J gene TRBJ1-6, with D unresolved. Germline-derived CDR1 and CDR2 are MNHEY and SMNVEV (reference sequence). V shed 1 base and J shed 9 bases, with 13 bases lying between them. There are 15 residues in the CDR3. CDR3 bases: TGTGCCAGCAGTTTATGGGTAGGGTCTGGTTCACCCCTCCACTTT. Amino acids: CASSLWVGSGSPLHF.